This TCR beta chain emerged from a study of cytomegalovirus exposure and HLA in healthy donors. Study summary: The 90 to 150 validation repertoires used the same platform as the roughly 610 first-cohort repertoires, a later analysis reported.

Sequencing used immunoSEQ multiplex PCR; TCRdb keeps in-frame clones, though not all of them. This table holds just under 75,000 clones, around 94% found once. On this clone: Its specificity is unknown.

Donors came from a validation cohort of over a hundred subjects, distinct from the first 666-subject cohort. Study conclusions and caveats: That first-cohort TCR clusters tended to co-occur in the roughly 130 validation repertoires was found in a later analysis.

The CDR3 loop spans 14 amino acids. V was cut by 9 bases and J by 4 bases, with 16 bases left in between. CDR1 is LNHDA and CDR2 is SQIVND in the germline V gene (reference sequence). This TCR came from a woman under 30 in good health and CMV-seropositive. This rearrangement joins TRBV19 to TRBJ1-3; the D gene is possibly TRBD1 (6 bases). The specimen was PBMCs. The chain's CDR3 is CASEQGVTGNTIYF. DNA of the CDR3: TGTGCCAGCGAACAGGGTGTTACAGGAAACACCATATATTTT.